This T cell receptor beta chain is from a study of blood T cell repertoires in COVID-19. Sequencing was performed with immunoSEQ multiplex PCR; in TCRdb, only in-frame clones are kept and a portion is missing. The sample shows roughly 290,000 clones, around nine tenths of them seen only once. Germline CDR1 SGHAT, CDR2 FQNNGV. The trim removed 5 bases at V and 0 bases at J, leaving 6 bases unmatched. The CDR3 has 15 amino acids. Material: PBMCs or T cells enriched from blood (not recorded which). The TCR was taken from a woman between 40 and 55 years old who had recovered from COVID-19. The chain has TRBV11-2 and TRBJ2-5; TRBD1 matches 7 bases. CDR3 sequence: CASSHPGTDQETQYF. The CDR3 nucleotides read TGTGCCAGCAGCCACCCAGGGACAGACCAAGAGACCCAGTACTTC.